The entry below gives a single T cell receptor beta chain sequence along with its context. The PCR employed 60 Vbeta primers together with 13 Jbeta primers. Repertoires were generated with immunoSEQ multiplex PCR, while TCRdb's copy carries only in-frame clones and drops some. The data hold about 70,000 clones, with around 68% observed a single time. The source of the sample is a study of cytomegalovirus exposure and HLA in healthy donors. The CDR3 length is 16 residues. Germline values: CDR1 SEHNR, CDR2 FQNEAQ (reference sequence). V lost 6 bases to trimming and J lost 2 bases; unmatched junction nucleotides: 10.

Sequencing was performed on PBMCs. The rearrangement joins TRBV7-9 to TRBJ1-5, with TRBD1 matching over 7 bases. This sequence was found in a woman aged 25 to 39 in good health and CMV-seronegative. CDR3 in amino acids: CASSLTGNAGNQPQHF. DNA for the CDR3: TGTGCCAGCAGTCTGACAGGGAATGCAGGCAATCAGCCCCAGCATTTT.